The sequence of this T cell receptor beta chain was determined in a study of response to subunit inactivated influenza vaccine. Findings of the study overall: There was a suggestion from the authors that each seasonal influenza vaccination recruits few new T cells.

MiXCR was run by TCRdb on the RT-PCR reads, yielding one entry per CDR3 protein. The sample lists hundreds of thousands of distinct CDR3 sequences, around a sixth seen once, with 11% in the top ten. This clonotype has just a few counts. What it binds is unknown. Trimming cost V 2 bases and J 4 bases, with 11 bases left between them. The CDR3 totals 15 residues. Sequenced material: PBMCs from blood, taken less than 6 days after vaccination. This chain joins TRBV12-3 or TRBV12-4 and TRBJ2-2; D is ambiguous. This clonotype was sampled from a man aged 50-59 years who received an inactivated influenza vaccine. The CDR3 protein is CASSLPSRRTGELFF. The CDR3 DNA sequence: TGTGCCAGCAGTTTACCCTCAAGACGCACCGGGGAGCTGTTTTTT.